This T cell receptor (beta chain) was sequenced in a study of PD-L1 blockade in urothelial cancer. Study details: Enrolled patients had been treated previously with 0 to 3 chemotherapy regimens. Blood analysis took place 3 weeks (second dose) and 6 weeks after treatment start.

The CDR3 totals 15 residues. Germline V gene sequence: CDR1 SGHRS, CDR2 YFSETQ. Trimming removed 6 bases at V and 0 bases at J, with 13 bases between. Some clones are missing from TCRdb's copy, which holds only in-frame ones; the method was immunoSEQ multiplex PCR. The sample includes approximately 48,000 clones, around 85% of them seen just once. This material consisted of PBMCs, taken around atezolizumab (anti-PD-L1) treatment. The J gene is TRBJ1-3, the V gene TRBV5-1; the D gene is possibly TRBD1 (6 bases). This clonotype was obtained from a man aged 55 to 70 with urothelial cancer. The chain's CDR3 is CASTSGGHSGNTIYF. The DNA of the CDR3 is TGCGCCAGCACCTCGGGGGGCCACTCTGGAAACACCATATATTTT.